Below are 30 T cell receptor beta chains sequenced from a single sample in a study of Graves' ophthalmopathy and Graves' hyperthyroidism (dated by TCRdb to the late 2010s). Instrument used: Illumina HiSeq 2000. TCR beta CDR3 regions were amplified from RNA transcripts for repertoire sequencing. A first-round RT-PCR used HTBI primers with the Qiagen OneStep RT-PCR kit, followed by a second-round multiplex PCR, size selection and purification. TCRdb took the public reads, trimmed them with fastp at Q25, ran MiXCR for clone calling and kept in-frame beta chains. One record per CDR3 amino acid sequence lists the most common genes and DNA. The table for this sample lists around 400,000 distinct CDR3 sequences; under 25% of them were counted only once. Roughly 3% of the sample comes from the top ten. Sequencing was performed on peripheral blood. The receptor set was obtained from a woman in her late teens or twenties with stable Graves' hyperthyroidism. Donor details come from another sample of the same person, matched by shared clones.

There are many counts of this clonotype. The V and J genes are TRBV11-2 and TRBJ2-5; 7 bases match TRBD2. Trimming at V came to 0 bases and at J to 5 bases, leaving 9 bases not matched to a gene. CDR3 size: 16 residues. Germline V gene sequence: CDR1 SGHAT, CDR2 FQNNGV. In nucleotides, the CDR3 is TGTGCCAGCAGCTTAGATCGAGGTAGCGGGTGGGAGACCCAGTACTTC. Protein: CASSLDRGSGWETQYF.

The gene calls are TRBV4-1 and TRBJ2-7, with TRBD2 matching 8 bases. The J segment lost 3 bases and the V segment lost 4 bases, leaving 8 bases of the junction unmatched. The germline CDR1 and CDR2 sequences are MGHRA and YSYEKL. The CDR3 length is 15 residues. CDR3 in amino acids: CASSRLTSVNYEQYF. CDR3 coding DNA: TGCGCCAGCAGCCGACTGACTAGCGTTAACTACGAGCAGTACTTC.

This clonotype was seen repeatedly, ten times or more. V usage is TRBV12-3 or TRBV12-4 and J usage is TRBJ2-2; D is ambiguous. The CDR3 has 13 amino acids. V lost 5 bases and J lost 5, with 9 bases in between. This CDR3 is CASSHGRTGELFF. The CDR3 coding sequence is TGTGCCAGCAGTCACGGGCGGACCGGGGAGCTGTTTTTT.

In its sample, this clonotype was seen many times. This chain joins TRBV3-1 and TRBJ1-5; possibly TRBD1 for D (5 bases). The CDR3 contains 13 residues. Germline CDR1 and CDR2: LGHDT and YNNKEL (reference sequence). V was clipped by 3 bases and J by 5 bases, with 8 bases between them. In nucleotides, the CDR3 is TGTGCCAGCAGCCAGACAGAAGATCAGCCCCAGCATTTT. This codes for CASSQTEDQPQHF.

This clonotype was seen many times. This chain links TRBV12-3 or TRBV12-4 with TRBJ1-2; unclear D gene. The V and J ends lost 2 bases and 6 bases respectively, with 22 bases between them. The CDR3 is 17 amino acids. In nucleotides, the CDR3 is TGTGCCAGCAGTTTACTGCGGACTCCGGGAAGCGGGGATGGCTACACCTTC. Its translation is CASSLLRTPGSGDGYTF.

This clonotype came up many times. The J gene is TRBJ1-6, the V gene TRBV6-5; 7 nucleotides agree with TRBD1. Germline V gene sequence: CDR1 MNHEY, CDR2 SVGAGI. With V trimmed by 6 bases and J by 6 bases, 14 bases remained unmatched. This CDR3 is built from 17 residues. CDR3 amino acids: CASSPWMARGGNSPLHF. The CDR3 nucleotides are TGTGCCAGCAGCCCCTGGATGGCCAGGGGGGGTAATTCACCCCTCCACTTT.

This clonotype has a count of ten or more. V and J are TRBV7-8 and TRBJ2-5; 7 bases are a match to TRBD1. The CDR3 sequence is 17 residues long. J gave up 2 bases and V 5 bases, and 14 bases lay outside the gene matches. The germline V gene encodes CDR1 SGHVS and CDR2 FQNEAQ. DNA of the CDR3: TGTGCCAGCAGCGAAAGAGGGGGCCTAACCCAACAAGAGACCCAGTACTTC. This translates into CASSERGGLTQQETQYF.

A word on this clonotype: This clone may be a read error of a much larger clone one base away. The genes are TRBV29-1 and TRBJ1-1; D remains unclear. The CDR3 loop spans 11 amino acids. The V gene's germline CDR1 is SQVTM and CDR2 ANQGSEA. The CDR3 coding sequence is TGCAGCGTTGAACGGAACACTGAAGCTTGCTTT. Its protein product is CSVERNTEACF.

CDR3 nucleotides: TGTGCCAGCAGCCCCCAGGGGGTCTCTGGGGCCAACGTCCTGACTTTC. Translation: CASSPQGVSGANVLTF. The genes are TRBV11-1 and TRBJ2-6; 7 positions agree with TRBD1. The J segment lost 0 bases and the V segment lost 5 bases, leaving 4 bases of the junction unmatched. This CDR3 contains 16 residues. Looked up from germline, CDR1 is SGHAT and CDR2 is FQDESV (reference sequence).

This clonotype was observed once. A single base separates this from a much larger clone, so it may be a read error. The chain joins TRBV20-1 to TRBJ2-7; 12 bases are a match to TRBD2. The V segment lost 2 bases and the J segment 7 bases; nucleotides outside the gene matches: 18. Per germline, CDR1 DFQATT and CDR2 SNEGSKA (reference sequence). This CDR3 is 18 amino acids long. The CDR3 here is CSARFPVGASGRAGEQYF. CDR3 sequence (DNA): TGCAGTGCTAGATTCCCCGTGGGGGCTAGCGGGAGGGCCGGAGAGCAGTACTTC.

This clonotype occurred a few times. V and J are TRBV6-1 and TRBJ1-1, with no clear D. In germline, CDR1 is MNHNS, CDR2 SASEGT. V gave up 5 bases and J gave up 0 bases, with 10 bases separating them. The CDR3 is 14 residues long. CDR3 sequence reads: CASSPVGMNTEAFF. CDR3 sequence (DNA): TGTGCCAGCAGTCCAGTGGGTATGAACACTGAAGCTTTCTTT.

This clonotype was seen many times. One junction end disagrees with the germline gene, perhaps due to a read error. The chain joins TRBV7-2 to TRBJ2-4; a weak D match, TRBD2 (6 bases). Germline CDR1 reads SGHTA; CDR2 reads FQGNSA. The CDR3 spans 16 residues. DNA of the CDR3: TGTGCCAGCAGCTTAGGCACCGTACTAGCCAAAAACATTAAGTACTTC. Amino acid sequence: CASSLGTVLAKNIKYF.

This clonotype came up many times. The J gene is TRBJ1-5, the V gene TRBV19; 11 positions match TRBD1. The germline V gene has CDR1 LNHDA and CDR2 SQIVND (reference sequence). Trimming removed 8 bases from V and 7 bases from J; junction bases left unmatched: 13. This CDR3 spans 16 amino acids. The CDR3 loop is CASLGQGVMRSQPQHF. CDR3 coding DNA: TGTGCCAGTTTGGGACAGGGGGTTATGAGAAGCCAGCCCCAGCATTTT.

This chain links TRBV9 with TRBJ1-1; D remains ambiguous. The CDR3 has 15 amino acids. V was clipped by 0 bases and J by 5 bases, with 14 bases between them. Looked up from germline, CDR1 is SGDLS and CDR2 is YYNGEE. The CDR3 region has the DNA TGTGCCAGCAGCGTAGGAGGAGGGCGGGGAACTGAAGCTTTCTTT. Translating gives CASSVGGGRGTEAFF.

At least ten counts were recorded for this clonotype. V usage is TRBV7-2 and J usage is TRBJ1-1; TRBD1 aligns across 7 bases. CDR1 and CDR2 from the germline V gene are SGHTA and FQGNSA. The CDR3 loop spans 15 amino acids. The J segment lost 3 bases and the V segment lost 5 bases, leaving 9 bases of the junction unmatched. The CDR3 bases are TGTGCCAGCAGCCGAAGACAGGGCCGGGACACTGAAGCTTTCTTT. Protein: CASSRRQGRDTEAFF.

This clonotype was found many times. The chain has TRBV6-4 and TRBJ1-2; tentatively, D is TRBD1 (5 bases). The CDR3 contains 17 residues. V dropped 8 bases and J dropped 0 bases, with 22 bases sitting between them. Germline-derived CDR1 and CDR2 are MRHNA and SNTAGT. The CDR3 here is CASERRWDGKANYGYTF. In DNA form, the CDR3 reads TGTGCCAGCGAAAGAAGGTGGGACGGAAAAGCTAACTATGGCTACACCTTC.

This clonotype occurred many times. This may be a read error: a much more frequent sequence differs by one nucleotide. The gene calls are TRBV25-1 and TRBJ2-7, with 8 bases fitting TRBD1. CDR1 is MGHDK, CDR2 SYGVNS, per germline. This CDR3 is 13 amino acids long. Trimming removed 10 bases from V and 6 bases from J; junction bases left unmatched: 11. Written as DNA, the CDR3 is TGTGCCACCATAAAGACAGGGGCGGGCGAGCAGTACTTC. Amino acid sequence: CATIKTGAGEQYF.

This clonotype has at least ten counts. The chain is built from TRBV12-3 or TRBV12-4 and TRBJ2-5, with 12 bases that match TRBD1. V lost 7 bases, J lost 3 bases, and 9 bases stayed unmatched. The CDR3 runs to 16 residues. The DNA of the CDR3 is TGTGCCAGCACCCCAGGGGACAGGGGGCGCAAAGAGACCCAGTACTTC. Its protein product is CASTPGDRGRKETQYF.

There are many counts of this clonotype. The chain carries TRBV4-1 and TRBJ1-6; 9 bases agree with TRBD1. This CDR3 spans 21 amino acids. Germline assignment: CDR1 MGHRA and CDR2 YSYEKL. The trim removed 3 bases at V and 5 bases at J, leaving 20 bases unmatched. This chain's CDR3 is CASSHPIGQGFRRTHNSPLHF. The CDR3, as DNA: TGCGCCAGCAGCCACCCTATCGGACAGGGGTTCCGCCGGACGCATAATTCACCCCTCCACTTT.

This clonotype was recorded a few times. A read error may be the cause here, since a much bigger clone is one base away. The chain combines TRBV15 with TRBJ2-5, with a weak D call TRBD1 (5 bases). The CDR3 covers 15 residues. The germline V gene has CDR1 LNHNV and CDR2 YYDKDF (reference sequence). The CDR3 is CATSSKRQNQETKYF. CDR3 sequence (DNA): TGTGCCACCAGCAGCAAAAGACAGAATCAAGAGACCAAGTACTTC.

The chain joins TRBV6-1 to TRBJ2-5; 11 bases fit TRBD2. This CDR3 region has 16 residues. The V gene's germline CDR1 is MNHNS and CDR2 SASEGT. V was pared by 4 bases and J by 0 bases, with 4 bases of the junction left unmatched. CDR3 coding DNA: TGTGCCAGCAGTGTCAGACTAGCGGGGTACCAAGAGACCCAGTACTTC. It is translated as CASSVRLAGYQETQYF.

A few counts support this clonotype. The chain joins TRBV30 to TRBJ2-5; 16 bases are shared with TRBD2. The CDR3 has 17 residues. CDR1 is GTSNPN, CDR2 SVGIG, per germline (reference sequence). The V segment lost 2 bases and the J segment 5 bases; nucleotides outside the gene matches: 8. In DNA, the CDR3 is TGTGCCTGGAGTAGGGGACTAGCGGGAGGGCCGGGTGAGACCCAGTACTTC. Amino acid sequence: CAWSRGLAGGPGETQYF.

CDR3 residues: CASSTSRALQETQYF. In DNA, the CDR3 is TGTGCCAGCAGCACCAGCCGGGCCCTTCAAGAGACCCAGTACTTC. The chain links TRBV7-9 to TRBJ2-5; the D is unclear. Deletions cut 5 bases from V and 2 bases from J, with 15 bases between. The germline CDR1 and CDR2 sequences are SEHNR and FQNEAQ (reference sequence). The length of the CDR3 is 15 residues.

This clonotype was seen ten or more times. The gene calls are TRBV20-1 and TRBJ1-5; 9 bases fit TRBD1. Trimming at V came to 0 bases and at J to 4 bases, leaving 7 bases not matched to a gene. Germline V gene data show CDR1 as DFQATT and CDR2 as SNEGSKA (reference sequence). This CDR3 is 16 amino acids long. The CDR3 loop is CSARDSQQGANQPQHF. In nucleotides, the CDR3 is TGCAGTGCTAGAGATTCCCAACAGGGGGCTAATCAGCCCCAGCATTTT.

This clonotype came up many times. The rearrangement uses TRBV5-1 and TRBJ2-7; D gene ambiguous. CDR1 SGHRS and CDR2 YFSETQ come from the germline V gene. Trimming pared 6 bases from V and 4 bases from J, leaving 14 bases between. This CDR3 comprises 13 residues. The CDR3 reads CASKSISNYEQYF. CDR3 DNA: TGCGCCAGCAAATCCATTTCCAATTACGAGCAGTACTTC.

The V call is TRBV27, the J call TRBJ2-5; no definite D call. V was trimmed by 5 bases and J by 4 bases, leaving 14 bases between them. The CDR3 consists of 14 residues. Germline V gives CDR1 MNHEY, CDR2 SMNVEV (reference sequence). The CDR3 region is CASSQLAFGETQYF. The DNA of the CDR3 is TGTGCCAGCAGTCAATTGGCGTTTGGAGAGACCCAGTACTTC.

This clonotype was seen at least ten times. J is TRBJ2-7 and V is TRBV6-1, with 7 bases fitting TRBD1. V lost 5 bases to trimming and J lost 3 bases; unmatched junction nucleotides: 7. This CDR3 spans 14 amino acids. Germline CDR1 is MNHNS and CDR2 is SASEGT. In DNA, the CDR3 is TGTGCCAGCAGTACCAGGGACAGAGTCTACGAGCAGTACTTC. Translating gives CASSTRDRVYEQYF.

The J gene is TRBJ2-7, the V gene TRBV30; tentatively, D is TRBD1 (5 bases). This CDR3 has 14 amino acids. Germline V gene lookup returns CDR1 GTSNPN and CDR2 SVGIG (reference sequence). With 1 base removed from V and 1 base from J, the gap between germline ends came to 11 bases. The CDR3 reads CAWSATGISYEQYF. The CDR3 coding sequence is TGTGCCTGGAGTGCAACAGGTATATCCTACGAGCAGTACTTC.

This clonotype showed up many times. The J gene is TRBJ1-2, the V gene TRBV10-3; D is ambiguous. The CDR3 contains 16 residues. Germline CDR1 reads ENHRY; CDR2 reads SYGVKD. V gave up 0 bases and J gave up 5 bases, with 16 bases separating them. The CDR3 sequence: CAISESRRAQNYGYTF. CDR3 coding DNA: TGTGCCATCAGTGAGTCGAGGAGGGCCCAAAATTATGGCTACACCTTC.

The chain has TRBV12-3 or TRBV12-4 and TRBJ1-5, with 12 bases lining up with TRBD1. V lost 5 bases, J lost 7 bases, and 12 bases stayed unmatched. The CDR3 spans 17 residues. CDR3 protein: CASSLGLGGQGAQPQHF. The CDR3 DNA reads as TGTGCCAGCAGTCTCGGCCTGGGGGGACAGGGGGCCCAGCCCCAGCATTTT.